This TCR beta chain came from a study of T cell responses to AZD1222 COVID-19 vaccine. Between the trimmed V and J ends, which lost 0 bases and 8 bases, there was a span of 19 bases. Germline V gene lookup returns CDR1 LNHNV and CDR2 YYDKDF (reference sequence). This CDR3 spans 16 amino acids. Assay: immunoSEQ multiplex PCR; the TCRdb copy retains only in-frame clones and omits some. The table records some 130,000 clones, approximately 90% of them present only once. This TCR was sampled from an adult in good health. The chain couples TRBV15 to TRBJ1-2, with a possible D match to TRBD1 (5 bases). This specimen consisted of peripheral blood, obtained on day 0 of AZD1222 vaccination. CDR3 nucleotides: TGTGCCACCAGCAGAGATCAGGCCGGACAAGGCCGAGGCTACACCTTC. This sequence encodes CATSRDQAGQGRGYTF. Combining the CDR3 with reference TRBV15 and TRBJ1-2 gives the whole variable domain DAMVIQNPRYQVTQFGKPVTLSCSQTLNHNVMYWYQQKSSQAPKLLFHYYDKDFNNEADTPDNFQSRRPNTSFCFLDIRSPGLGDTAMYLCATSRDQAGQGRGYTFGSGTRLTVV.